The 31 T cell receptor beta chains given below trace back to one sample, sequenced in a study of response to subunit inactivated influenza vaccine. MiXCR was run by TCRdb on the RT-PCR reads, yielding one entry per CDR3 protein. The sample lists roughly 290,000 distinct CDR3 sequences; just over 20% were seen once. The sequencing here drew on PBMCs from blood, taken about 19 months after vaccination. The receptor source for this set is a man aged 50-75 years who received an inactivated influenza vaccine.

The rearrangement joins TRBV27 to TRBJ1-5; 8 bases are shared with TRBD1. With 6 bases clipped from V and 6 bases from J, the junction kept 10 bases outside the gene matches. The CDR3 covers 15 residues. The germline V gene encodes CDR1 MNHEY and CDR2 SMNVEV (reference sequence). CDR3 nucleotides: TGTGCCAGCAGACCACGACAGGGGAACGGTCAGCCCCAGCATTTT. Its protein is CASRPRQGNGQPQHF.

In its sample, this clonotype was seen a few times. The chain is built from TRBV24-1 and TRBJ2-1, with no clear D. The CDR3 covers 17 residues. Germline CDR1 reads KGHDR; CDR2 reads SFDVKD. Trimming stripped 3 bases from V and 6 bases from J, with 20 bases between. CDR3 loop: CATSDPSGPLWGNEQFF. The CDR3 DNA reads TGTGCCACCAGTGATCCATCGGGCCCATTGTGGGGCAATGAGCAGTTCTTC.

The chain is built from TRBV11-2 and TRBJ2-3; 8 bases are shared with TRBD1. The V gene end was trimmed by 2 bases and the J gene end by 1 base; junction bases not matched to a gene: 2. Germline V gene lookup returns CDR1 SGHAT and CDR2 FQNNGV. The CDR3 spans 15 residues. The CDR3 DNA reads TGTGCCAGCAGCTTATGGGGACAGGGCACAGATACGCAGTATTTT. The encoded protein is CASSLWGQGTDTQYF.

V usage is TRBV28 and J usage is TRBJ2-2; D is unresolved. This CDR3 has 13 residues. Looked up from germline, CDR1 is MDHEN and CDR2 is SYDVKM. V was pared by 6 bases and J by 6 bases, with 11 bases between. CDR3 in amino acids: CASRLSRSGELFF. The CDR3 DNA reads as TGTGCCAGCAGGCTAAGCCGGTCCGGGGAGCTGTTTTTT.

This clonotype has at least ten counts. The rearrangement joins TRBV7-2 to TRBJ1-2; TRBD1 is a possible D gene (6 bases). The V end was cut by 8 bases, the J end by 5 bases, with 21 bases between. This CDR3 contains 15 residues. In germline, CDR1 is SGHTA, CDR2 FQGNSA. The CDR3 nucleotides are TGTGCCAGCGGGGGCGTCCCGGGACAAGGGTATGGCTACACCTTC. Protein sequence: CASGGVPGQGYGYTF. Using reference TRBV7-2 and TRBJ1-2 for the parts outside the CDR3, the full variable domain is GAGVSQSPSNKVTEKGKDVELRCDPISGHTALYWYRQSLGQGLEFLIYFQGNSAPDKSGLPSDRFSAERTGGSVSTLTIQRTQQEDSAVYLCASGGVPGQGYGYTFGSGTRLTVV.

In its sample, this clonotype was seen many times. The rearrangement joins TRBV5-6 to TRBJ1-5; no clear D gene. Germline loops: CDR1 SGHDT, CDR2 YYEEEE. This CDR3 is built from 13 residues. V lost 2 bases, J lost 4 bases, and 7 bases lay in between. CDR3 protein: CASSLVGNQPQHF. CDR3 bases: TGTGCCAGCAGCTTAGTAGGGAATCAGCCCCAGCATTTT.

The V gene is TRBV11-2, the J gene TRBJ2-5; D perhaps matches TRBD1 (6 bases). Germline CDR1 reads SGHAT; CDR2 reads FQNNGV. CDR3 size: 14 residues. The V end was cut by 4 bases, the J end by 2 bases, with 11 bases between. CDR3 residues: CASSWWDIQETQYF. For the CDR3, the DNA is TGTGCCAGCAGCTGGTGGGACATTCAAGAGACCCAGTACTTC.

This clonotype was detected only a few times. The chain recombines TRBV2 with TRBJ1-1; 10 bases align to TRBD1. The CDR3 is 14 residues long. Germline V gene data show CDR1 as SNHLY and CDR2 as FYNNEI. Unmatched junction bases numbered 5, after V lost 6 bases and J lost 4 bases. The CDR3 DNA reads TGTGCCAGCAGAGGGACAGGGGAAGGCACTGAAGCTTTCTTT. As protein: CASRGTGEGTEAFF.

This chain links TRBV15 with TRBJ2-7, with a possible D match to TRBD2 (6 bases). V lost 0 bases and J lost 3, with 12 bases in between. The CDR3 runs to 15 residues. The germline V gene encodes CDR1 LNHNV and CDR2 YYDKDF (reference sequence). CDR3 bases: TGTGCCACCAGCAGAGATCAATTAGCGGACTACGAGCAGTACTTC. It is translated as CATSRDQLADYEQYF.

The sample holds a few counts of this clonotype. The chain has TRBV15 and TRBJ1-3; D may be TRBD1 (6 bases). Deletions cut 5 bases from V and 4 bases from J, with 12 bases between. CDR3 length equals 14 residues. The germline CDR1 and CDR2 sequences are LNHNV and YYDKDF (reference sequence). The CDR3 DNA is TGTGCCACCAGCCCCCGGGACATGGGAAACACCATATATTTT. Translation: CATSPRDMGNTIYF.

This chain uses TRBV11-1 with TRBJ2-7; no clear D gene. Germline V gives CDR1 SGHAT, CDR2 FQDESV (reference sequence). This CDR3 comprises 13 residues. V lost 1 base and J 2 bases, leaving 6 bases between the germline ends. For the CDR3, the DNA is TGTGCCAGCAGCTTAGACCTCCCCTACGAGCAGTACTTC. Its translation is CASSLDLPYEQYF.

The rearrangement uses TRBV6-2 or TRBV6-3 and TRBJ2-7; D gene ambiguous. Germline V gene sequence: CDR1 MNHEY, CDR2 SVGEGT. The V and J ends lost 8 bases and 0 bases respectively, with 8 bases between them. This CDR3 has 12 residues. In DNA form, the CDR3 reads TGTGCCAGCCGGCAGGTCTCCTACGAGCAGTACTTC. It codes for CASRQVSYEQYF.

This clonotype was counted ten times or more. This sequence joins TRBV6-6 and TRBJ1-4; unclear D gene. Germline V lookup: CDR1 MNHNY, CDR2 SVGAGI (reference sequence). The CDR3 is made up of 12 amino acids. V was cut by 4 bases and J by 8 bases, with 8 bases left in between. The CDR3 DNA follows: TGTGCCAGCAGTTTCCCCAGGGAAAAACTGTTTTTT. Translating it yields CASSFPREKLFF.

The J gene is TRBJ1-2, the V gene TRBV29-1, with 11 bases that match TRBD1. This CDR3 is 13 amino acids long. Per germline, CDR1 SQVTM and CDR2 ANQGSEA. The trim removed 7 bases at V and 6 bases at J, leaving 7 bases unmatched. The CDR3 region is CSAAGTGGNGYTF. In DNA form, the CDR3 reads TGCAGCGCCGCCGGGACAGGGGGTAATGGCTACACCTTC.

There are many counts of this clonotype. V and J are TRBV10-2 and TRBJ1-1, with D tentatively TRBD1 (5 bases). Germline loops: CDR1 WSHSY, CDR2 SAAADI. There are 18 residues in the CDR3. Trimming removed 0 bases at V and 3 bases at J, with 20 bases between. This CDR3 is CASSESTVGGVSDTEAFF. Here the CDR3 DNA reads TGCGCCAGCAGTGAGTCGACAGTCGGAGGGGTCTCGGACACTGAAGCTTTCTTT.

In this sample, this clonotype turned up a few times. The chain couples TRBV12-3 or TRBV12-4 to TRBJ1-6, with D possibly being TRBD1 (6 bases). The CDR3 totals 16 residues. V was pared by 3 bases and J by 10 bases, with 19 bases between. The CDR3 loop is CASSFTGYGKRSPLHF. The CDR3, as DNA: TGTGCCAGCAGTTTTACAGGGTACGGGAAAAGGTCACCCCTCCACTTT.

V is TRBV7-6 and J is TRBJ2-7; 8 bases are a match to TRBD1. The V segment lost 5 bases and the J segment 4 bases; nucleotides outside the gene matches: 10. From germline, CDR1 is SGHVS and CDR2 FNYEAQ. The CDR3 runs to 15 residues. CDR3 residues: CASSGAGGGWYEQYF. DNA for the CDR3: TGTGCCAGCAGCGGAGCAGGGGGCGGGTGGTACGAGCAGTACTTC.

This clonotype was seen more than once but under ten times. The V call is TRBV29-1, the J call TRBJ2-5, with 12 bases identical to TRBD1. Germline V CDR1 and CDR2: SQVTM, ANQGSEA. The CDR3 has 16 residues. Trimming cost V 0 bases and J 5 bases; bases outside gene matches: 7. CDR3 amino acids: CSVEESGTGGWETQYF. The CDR3 nucleotides are TGCAGCGTTGAAGAATCCGGGACAGGGGGCTGGGAGACCCAGTACTTC.

The table lists this clonotype with a few counts. The chain recombines TRBV7-2 with TRBJ2-2, with TRBD1 matching 7 bases. CDR3 length: 17 amino acids. J gave up 6 bases and V 3 bases, and 13 bases lay outside the gene matches. Germline-derived CDR1 and CDR2 are SGHTA and FQGNSA. CDR3 DNA: TGTGCCAGCAGCTTGGACCTAGACAGGGCGTTAGCCGGGGAGCTGTTTTTT. This codes for CASSLDLDRALAGELFF.

The DNA of the CDR3 is TGTGCCAGCAGCTTAATCCCGACAGTGGGCAATCAGCCCCAGCATTTT. This gives the protein CASSLIPTVGNQPQHF. V usage is TRBV7-8 and J usage is TRBJ1-5; D possibly corresponds to TRBD1 (5 bases). Germline V gives CDR1 SGHVS, CDR2 FQNEAQ. V was cut by 2 bases and J by 2 bases, with 13 bases left in between. The CDR3 runs 16 residues.

V is TRBV7-2 and J is TRBJ2-1, with 7 bases aligning to TRBD1. CDR1 is SGHTA and CDR2 is FQGNSA in the germline V gene. J gave up 4 bases and V 1 base, and 4 bases lay outside the gene matches. There are 15 residues in the CDR3. The CDR3 region has the DNA TGTGCCAGCAGCTTAGGGACAGGACGGTACAATGAGCAGTTCTTC. This sequence encodes CASSLGTGRYNEQFF.

Many counts were recorded for this clonotype. The chain couples TRBV7-2 to TRBJ1-6; D is perhaps TRBD1 (6 bases). V lost 1 base, J lost 8 bases, and 18 bases lay in between. This CDR3 spans 17 amino acids. CDR1 SGHTA and CDR2 FQGNSA come from the germline V gene. The CDR3 region is CASSLGSTGRWHSPLHF. Here the CDR3 DNA reads TGTGCCAGCAGCTTAGGATCGACAGGACGATGGCATTCACCCCTCCACTTT.

This clonotype occurred a few times. The chain recombines TRBV5-1 with TRBJ1-1, with TRBD1 identical over 7 bases. The J segment lost 1 base and the V segment lost 0 bases, leaving 6 bases of the junction unmatched. The CDR3 has 16 amino acids. CDR1 SGHRS and CDR2 YFSETQ come from the germline V gene. CDR3 nucleotide sequence: TGCGCCAGCAGCTTGGCCCTGACAGGGAGGAACACTGAAGCTTTCTTT. Its protein is CASSLALTGRNTEAFF.

This clonotype was detected many times. The chain joins TRBV12-3 or TRBV12-4 to TRBJ1-3; D may be TRBD1 (6 bases). The CDR3 has 15 amino acids. V was trimmed by 8 bases and J by 0 bases, leaving 14 bases between them. For the CDR3, the DNA is TGTGCCAGCTGTCCAACAGGGCGCTCTGGAAACACCATATATTTT. Translated: CASCPTGRSGNTIYF.

The rearrangement links TRBV27 to TRBJ1-4; D uncertain. Trimming took off 5 bases at V and 10 bases at J, with 17 bases between the two ends. Germline V gene data show CDR1 as MNHEY and CDR2 as SMNVEV (reference sequence). The CDR3 is made up of 14 amino acids. In DNA form, the CDR3 reads TGTGCCAGCAGTGAAGGGCACAGCTTTCTAAAACTGTTTTTT. Translation gives CASSEGHSFLKLFF.

The sample holds a few counts of this clonotype. The chain has TRBV7-8 and TRBJ1-4; no clear D. CDR3 length: 14 amino acids. Between the trimmed V and J ends, which lost 2 bases and 8 bases, there was a span of 12 bases. Germline V CDR1 and CDR2: SGHVS, FQNEAQ. CDR3 residues: CASSLRSGREKLFF. CDR3 DNA: TGTGCCAGCAGCTTAAGGTCCGGACGGGAAAAACTGTTTTTT.

Only a few counts were recorded for this clonotype. The chain has TRBV6-1 and TRBJ1-4; 9 bases are shared with TRBD1. Germline V gives CDR1 MNHNS, CDR2 SASEGT. The CDR3 loop spans 15 amino acids. Trimming removed 6 bases from V and 7 bases from J; junction bases left unmatched: 9. This CDR3 is CASSRPGQGGEKLFF. CDR3 DNA sequence: TGTGCCAGCAGCCGTCCGGGACAGGGTGGTGAAAAACTGTTTTTT.

The CDR3 coding sequence is TGTGCCAGCAGGACAGGGTCCTACGAGCAGTACTTC. This encodes CASRTGSYEQYF. This chain links TRBV27 with TRBJ2-7; 7 positions match TRBD1. The length of the CDR3 is 12 residues. Germline values: CDR1 MNHEY, CDR2 SMNVEV (reference sequence). V shed 6 bases, J shed 1 base, and the junction held 0 bases outside the gene matches.

The J gene is TRBJ2-1, the V gene TRBV5-5; D ambiguous. Trimming took 0 bases from V and 9 from J, leaving 7 bases between them. The CDR3 sequence is 12 residues long. Germline CDR1 and CDR2: SGHKS and YYEKEE (reference sequence). Here the CDR3 reads CASSLGQSEQFF. CDR3 in DNA: TGTGCCAGCAGCTTGGGGCAATCTGAGCAGTTCTTC.

The chain recombines TRBV24-1 with TRBJ1-1, with D perhaps matching TRBD1 (5 bases). V shed 3 bases and J shed 6 bases, with 10 bases lying between them. This CDR3 has 13 amino acids. In germline, CDR1 is KGHDR, CDR2 SFDVKD. The chain's CDR3 is CATSDGAGPEAFF. Written as DNA, the CDR3 is TGTGCCACCAGTGATGGGGCGGGACCTGAAGCTTTCTTT.

The chain is built from TRBV7-2 and TRBJ2-3; D possibly uses TRBD1 or TRBD2 (5 bases each). The CDR3 extends over 17 amino acids. The V gene's germline CDR1 is SGHTA and CDR2 FQGNSA. V was pared by 8 bases and J by 2 bases, with 23 bases between. The CDR3 spells CASGYPGAPRTTDTQYF. CDR3 DNA sequence: TGTGCCAGCGGCTATCCCGGGGCTCCAAGGACCACAGATACGCAGTATTTT.